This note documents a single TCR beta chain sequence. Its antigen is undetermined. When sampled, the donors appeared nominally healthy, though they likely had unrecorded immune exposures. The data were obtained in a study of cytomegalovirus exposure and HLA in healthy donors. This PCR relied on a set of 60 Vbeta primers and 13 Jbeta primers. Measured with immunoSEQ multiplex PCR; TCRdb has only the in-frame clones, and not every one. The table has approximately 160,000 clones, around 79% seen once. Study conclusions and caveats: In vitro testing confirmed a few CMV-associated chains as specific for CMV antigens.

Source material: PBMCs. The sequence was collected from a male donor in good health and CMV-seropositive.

The CDR3 is CASSPRRGGGPHNEQFF. The DNA for the CDR3 is TGTGCCAGCAGCCCCCGCCGAGGCGGGGGGCCCCACAATGAGCAGTTCTTC. The chain has TRBV7-2 and TRBJ2-1; 8 bases agree with TRBD2. Trimming removed 5 bases from V and 5 bases from J; junction bases left unmatched: 14. The CDR3 length is 17 residues. Germline CDR1 and CDR2: SGHTA and FQGNSA.